This T cell receptor (beta chain) was documented in a study of blood T cell repertoires in COVID-19. For the study at large: The analysed material was cDNA or gDNA that came from T cells, B-cell-depleted T cells, or PBMCs.

The germline CDR1 and CDR2 sequences are SGHNT and YENEEA. The V end lost 1 base, the J end lost 2 bases, and 12 bases lay between the germline ends. This CDR3 comprises 16 residues. The protocol was immunoSEQ multiplex PCR, while the TCRdb copy is restricted to in-frame clones and leaves out a portion. This table has tens of thousands of clones, 85% appearing once. The chain joins TRBV11-3 to TRBJ2-1; tentative D call: TRBD1 (6 bases). The sample comprised peripheral blood. This TCR was sampled from a human donor with acute or convalescent COVID-19. The donor label of this sample is uncertain. The CDR3 sequence is CASSLGGQAPYNEQFF. The CDR3 bases are TGTGCCAGCAGCTTAGGGGGGCAGGCCCCCTACAATGAGCAGTTCTTC.